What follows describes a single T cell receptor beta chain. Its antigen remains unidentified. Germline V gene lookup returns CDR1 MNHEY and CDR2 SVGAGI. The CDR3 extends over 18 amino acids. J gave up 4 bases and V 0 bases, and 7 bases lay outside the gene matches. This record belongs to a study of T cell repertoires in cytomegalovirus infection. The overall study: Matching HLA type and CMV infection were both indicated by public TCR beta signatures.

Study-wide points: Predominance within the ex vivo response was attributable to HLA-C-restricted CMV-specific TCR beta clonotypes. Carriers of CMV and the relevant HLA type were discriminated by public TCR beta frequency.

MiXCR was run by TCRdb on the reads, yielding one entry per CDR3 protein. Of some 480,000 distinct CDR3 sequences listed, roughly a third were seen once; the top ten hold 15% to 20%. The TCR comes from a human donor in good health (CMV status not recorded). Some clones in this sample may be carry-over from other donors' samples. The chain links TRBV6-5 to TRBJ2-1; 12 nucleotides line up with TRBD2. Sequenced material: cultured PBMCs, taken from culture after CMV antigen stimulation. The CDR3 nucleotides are TGTGCCAGCAGTTACTCGGTCCCCGGGACTAGCGGGTACAATGAGCAGTTCTTC. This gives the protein CASSYSVPGTSGYNEQFF.